This is a list of T cell receptor beta chains from one sample in a study of T cell repertoires in cytomegalovirus infection. TCRdb ran MiXCR on the reads and lists one entry per CDR3 protein. This table holds about 530,000 distinct CDR3 sequences, around 27% found once. Specimen: PBMCs. The origin of the receptors is a human donor in good health (CMV status not recorded). Some clones in this sample may be carry-over from other donors' samples. The CDR3 runs from the conserved cysteine through the conserved F or W. The D gene is left open where the match is weak. The size entry is marked missing in some rows and otherwise reads once, few, many or a size class.

v_call	clone_size	j_call	cdr3_length	d_call	cdr3_nt	cdr3_aa
TRBV19	-	TRBJ2-6	16	-	TGTGCCAGTAGTGGTCGACAGGTTGTGGGGGCCAACGTCCTGACTTTC	CASSGRQVVGANVLTF
TRBV6-1	few	TRBJ2-3	13	-	TGTGCCAGTAGATTAGCGTTGGGGGATACGCAGTATTTT	CASRLALGDTQYF
TRBV10-3	-	TRBJ2-7	13	-	TGTGCCATCTCGGTCGGGAACTCCTACGAGCAGTACTTC	CAISVGNSYEQYF
TRBV20-1	few	TRBJ1-5	13	TRBD1	TGCAGTGCCCTCGACAGGGTCAATCAGCCCCAGCATTTT	CSALDRVNQPQHF
TRBV4-3	-	TRBJ2-1	17	TRBD2	TGCGCCAGCAGCCAATTCCGGACTAGTCTTACTCTCGTCGAGCAGTTCTTC	CASSQFRTSLTLVEQFF
TRBV29-1	-	TRBJ2-7	10	-	TGCAGCGTCAGAGTCGAGGAGCAGTACTTC	CSVRVEEQYF
TRBV5-1	-	TRBJ2-1	15	-	TGCGCCAGCAGCTTCCAAGGGGACCCTTACAATGAGCAGTTCTTC	CASSFQGDPYNEQFF
TRBV7-8	many	TRBJ2-7	16	-	TGTGCCAGCAGCTTAATTTGGCGCGGTCTCCCCTACGAGCAGTACTTC	CASSLIWRGLPYEQYF
TRBV6-1	many	TRBJ1-1	15	TRBD1	TGTGCCAGCAGGAAGACAGGGGGAAGGAACACTGAAGCTTTCTTT	CASRKTGGRNTEAFF
TRBV7-2	many	TRBJ2-5	16	TRBD2	TGTGCCAGCAGCTTCCGACTAGCGTTGGGGGGGGAGACCCAGTACTTC	CASSFRLALGGETQYF